These T cell receptor beta chains were read from a single sample in a study of T cell responses to AZD1222 COVID-19 vaccine. Some clones are missing from TCRdb's copy, which holds only in-frame ones; the method was immunoSEQ multiplex PCR. There are 95,000 to 100,000 clones in the sample; roughly 87% occur only once, and 16% lies in the top ten. The material sequenced was peripheral blood, taken on day 0 of AZD1222 vaccination. These receptors all stem from an adult in good health. CDR3s include the opening cysteine and the closing phenylalanine or tryptophan. The D gene is left open where the match is weak. Clone size is given for some rows only: seen once, a few or many times, or a class if the clone is expanded.

J,D,V,size,DNA,CDR3
TRBJ1-5,TRBD1,TRBV18,.,TGTGCCAGCTCACCAAGGACAGGGAGCAACAATCAGCCCCAGCATTTT,CASSPRTGSNNQPQHF
TRBJ2-5,TRBD2,TRBV6-5,.,TGTGCCAGCGGTACTAGCGGGAGTATCGGTGAGACCCAGTACTTC,CASGTSGSIGETQYF
TRBJ1-1,.,TRBV18,.,TGTGCCAGCTCACCACTATTCATAGTGGAATCTACTGAAGCTTTCTTT,CASSPLFIVESTEAFF
TRBJ1-2,.,TRBV18,.,TGTGCCAGCTCACCCCGGGAAACAAGGATCTGGGGCTACACCTTC,CASSPRETRIWGYTF
TRBJ2-1,.,TRBV30,.,TGTGCCTGGACGTATTGGGACGGGAATGAGCAGTTCTTC,CAWTYWDGNEQFF
TRBJ1-3,.,TRBV10-3,.,TGTGCCATCAGTGAGGGGGTTGGAAACACCATATATTTT,CAISEGVGNTIYF
TRBJ1-6,.,TRBV4-1,.,TGCGCCAGCAGCCAACCCCATGGTCCTAATTCACCCCTCCACTTT,CASSQPHGPNSPLHF
TRBJ1-2,.,TRBV27,.,TGTGCCAGCACCATTATTGTCGGGGGCCCCTCCGGCTACACCTTC,CASTIIVGGPSGYTF
TRBJ2-1,.,TRBV7-9,.,TGTGCCAGCAGGATACAGGGTACCTACAATGAGCAGTTCTTC,CASRIQGTYNEQFF
TRBJ1-5,TRBD1,TRBV2,.,TGTGCCAGCGGGGGACAGAACAATCAGCCCCAGCATTTT,CASGGQNNQPQHF
TRBJ1-6,TRBD1,TRBV5-4,.,TGTGCCAGCAGTTTTACAGGGGGCGCGGATAATTCACCCCTCCACTTT,CASSFTGGADNSPLHF
TRBJ1-2,TRBD1,TRBV14,.,TGTGCCAGCAGTCGGGACAGGGTCGACTATGGCTACACCTTC,CASSRDRVDYGYTF
TRBJ2-7,.,TRBV7-2,.,TGTGCCAGCAGCTTAGTTGTCCAGTCCTACGAGCAGTACTTC,CASSLVVQSYEQYF
TRBJ1-4,.,TRBV7-3,.,TGTGCCAGCAGCTCAACAGGAAGAGGGGAGGAAAAACTGTTTTTT,CASSSTGRGEEKLFF
TRBJ1-1,.,TRBV7-2,.,TGTGCCAGCAGCGGCGCCGGCACGAACACTGAAGCTTTCTTT,CASSGAGTNTEAFF
TRBJ2-3,.,TRBV9,few,TGTGCCAGCAGCCTTCGCCCGGGGGATACGCAGTATTTT,CASSLRPGDTQYF
TRBJ2-7,.,TRBV6-5,.,TGTGCCAGCACCTCGACAGGGAGGTTCCACGAGCAGTACTTC,CASTSTGRFHEQYF
TRBJ2-3,TRBD1,TRBV19,.,TGTGCCAGTAGTGTGGTCAGACAGGGGGGAGATACGCAGTATTTT,CASSVVRQGGDTQYF
TRBJ1-2,.,TRBV6-1,.,TGTGCCAGCAGTGACCCGGACCTCTATGGCTACACCTTC,CASSDPDLYGYTF
TRBJ2-1,.,TRBV4-2,few,TGTGCCAGCAGCCAAGTGGCCCCCCACAATGAGCAGTTCTTC,CASSQVAPHNEQFF
TRBJ2-7,.,TRBV30,.,TGTGCCTGGAGTAGGGATATCACCTACGAGCAGTACTTC,CAWSRDITYEQYF
TRBJ1-1,.,TRBV5-3,medium-sized,TGTGCCAGAAGGTACAGGGTTCGCTGGGCTTTCTTT,CARRYRVRWAFF
TRBJ1-5,.,TRBV10-3,.,TGTGCCATCAGTGGCGTGGATCAGCCCCAGCATTTT,CAISGVDQPQHF
TRBJ2-7,.,TRBV5-1,.,TGCGCCAGCAGCTTGGCCGCAGGGGAGGACCCCTACGAGCAGTACTTC,CASSLAAGEDPYEQYF
TRBJ2-4,.,TRBV12-1,.,TGTGCCAGCAGCTTTGGACTAGCGGGAAACTTGACGCTAGCCAAAAACATTCAGTACTTC,CASSFGLAGNLTLAKNIQYF
TRBJ2-1,TRBD1,TRBV10-3,.,TGTGCCATCAGAGGACAGGTCTACAATGAGCAGTTCTTC,CAIRGQVYNEQFF
TRBJ1-3,.,TRBV14,.,TGTGCCAGCAGCCAAGCAGGGAGGGTAGCTGGAAACACCATATATTTT,CASSQAGRVAGNTIYF
TRBJ1-5,TRBD1,TRBV18,.,TGTGCCAGTGGAGTACAGGGGGCTCAGCCCCAGCATTTT,CASGVQGAQPQHF
TRBJ2-3,TRBD1,TRBV7-9,.,TGTGCCAGCGCATCGGGACAGGGGAAAGGGAGCACAGATACGCAGTATTTT,CASASGQGKGSTDTQYF
TRBJ2-7,TRBD2,TRBV29-1,.,TGCAGCGTTGGAGGAATAGCGGGAGCTTACGAGCAGTACTTC,CSVGGIAGAYEQYF
TRBJ2-2,TRBD2,TRBV19,.,TGTGCCAGTAGCTCAAGCGGGAGGGCCACCGGGGAGCTGTTTTTT,CASSSSGRATGELFF
TRBJ2-7,TRBD1,TRBV14,few,TGTGCCAGCAGCCACCTTCCCAGGGGGCGCGGCGAGCAGTACTTC,CASSHLPRGRGEQYF
TRBJ2-2,TRBD1,TRBV28,.,TGTGCCAGCAGTTTTTGGACAGGACCCCGAAGCACCGGGGAGCTGTTTTTT,CASSFWTGPRSTGELFF
TRBJ1-2,.,TRBV5-1,.,TGCGCCAGCAGCTTCAGGGAATCCGGCTATGGCTACACCTTC,CASSFRESGYGYTF
TRBJ1-1,.,TRBV4-1,.,TGCGCCAGCGCATTGGGGGGGAATGAAGCTTTCTTT,CASALGGNEAFF
TRBJ2-2,.,TRBV6-4,.,TGTGCCAGCAGTGACTCGATGTCAAGGGGAAACACCGGGGAGCTGTTTTTT,CASSDSMSRGNTGELFF
TRBJ2-7,TRBD1,TRBV5-1,.,TGCGCCAGCAGCTGGCTCCCTGGACAGGGTTTCTACGAGCAGTACTTC,CASSWLPGQGFYEQYF
TRBJ2-7,TRBD2,TRBV5-4,.,TGTGCCAGCAGCTTGGTAGCGGGAGAAGGCTACGAGCAGTACTTC,CASSLVAGEGYEQYF
TRBJ2-3,TRBD1,TRBV7-6,.,TGTGCCAGCAGCTGGGACAGGGAGAGGACAGATACGCAGTATTTT,CASSWDRERTDTQYF
TRBJ2-7,.,TRBV5-4,.,TGTGCCAGCAGCTTGTCCGGCACAGAACCCGACGAGCAGTACTTC,CASSLSGTEPDEQYF
TRBJ1-2,.,TRBV15,.,TGTGCCACCAGCAGAGAAGGCCCCAGGCTGTTCTATGGCTACACCTTC,CATSREGPRLFYGYTF
TRBJ2-1,TRBD2,TRBV27,medium-sized,TGTGCCAGCAGTTTAGCGGGGGGATTCTACGGGGAGCAGTTCTTC,CASSLAGGFYGEQFF
TRBJ2-7,.,TRBV7-9,.,TGTGCCAGCAACGCATACGGGACGGACACCTACGAGCAGTACTTC,CASNAYGTDTYEQYF
TRBJ2-7,.,TRBV19,few,TGTGCCAGTAGTAGAGTCGGGACGGGAATTCACGAGCAGTACTTC,CASSRVGTGIHEQYF
TRBJ1-1,.,TRBV28,.,TGTGCCAGCAGTCTCTCTGGGGCAGGGAGCACTGAAGCTTTCTTT,CASSLSGAGSTEAFF
TRBJ1-5,.,TRBV6-5,.,TGTGCCAGCTCAGGACGGTTGGGGAGCAATCAGCCCCAGCATTTT,CASSGRLGSNQPQHF
TRBJ2-1,TRBD2,TRBV13,.,TGTGCCAGCAGCTTACTCTACCGGGACATCCGTTTCCCTACTAGCGGTAATACTTACAATGAGCAGTTCTTC,CASSLLYRDIRFPTSGNTYNEQFF
TRBJ2-7,.,TRBV9,once,TGTGCCAGCAGCCTTACGAGCTCCTACGAGCAGTACTTC,CASSLTSSYEQYF
TRBJ1-1,.,TRBV20-1,.,TGCAGTGCTAGATCCACAGGGGCTTTCTTT,CSARSTGAFF
TRBJ1-4,.,TRBV3-1/TRBV3-2,.,TGTGCCAGCAGCTCGACAGGAACTAATGAAAAACTGTTTTTT,CASSSTGTNEKLFF
TRBJ2-6,.,TRBV5-6,once,TGTGCCAGCAGCTTCCACAGGGCTGGGGTCCTGACTTTC,CASSFHRAGVLTF
TRBJ1-1,.,TRBV12-3/TRBV12-4,.,TGTGCCAGCAGTTTCGGTTCTGACACTGAAGCTTTCTTT,CASSFGSDTEAFF
TRBJ1-6,.,TRBV2,.,TGTGCCAGCAGTGTTTGGACGGCATCTAATTCACCCCTCCACTTT,CASSVWTASNSPLHF
TRBJ1-5,.,TRBV6-1,.,TGTGCCAGCAGTGAAGGAGGAGGGGGGAGCAAGCCCCAGCATTTT,CASSEGGGGSKPQHF
TRBJ2-3,.,TRBV5-1,.,TGCGCCAGCAGCTTAGCCAGGGCCGAGGATACGCAGTATTTT,CASSLARAEDTQYF
TRBJ1-5,.,TRBV30,.,TGTGCCTGGAGTGTAGGGAACTGGGTGGGTACGCCCCAGCATTTT,CAWSVGNWVGTPQHF